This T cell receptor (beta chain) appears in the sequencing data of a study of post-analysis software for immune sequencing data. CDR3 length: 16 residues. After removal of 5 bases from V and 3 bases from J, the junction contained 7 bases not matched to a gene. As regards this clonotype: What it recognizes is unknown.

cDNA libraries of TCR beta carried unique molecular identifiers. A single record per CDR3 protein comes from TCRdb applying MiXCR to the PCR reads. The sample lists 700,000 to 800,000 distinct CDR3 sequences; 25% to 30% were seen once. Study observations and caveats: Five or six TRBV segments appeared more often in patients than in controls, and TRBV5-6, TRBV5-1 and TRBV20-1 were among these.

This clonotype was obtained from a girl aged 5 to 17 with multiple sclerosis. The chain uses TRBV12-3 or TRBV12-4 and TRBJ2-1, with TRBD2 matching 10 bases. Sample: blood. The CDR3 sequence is CASSRAGTSVYNEQFF. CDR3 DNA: TGTGCCAGCAGTAGAGCCGGGACTAGCGTCTACAATGAGCAGTTCTTC.